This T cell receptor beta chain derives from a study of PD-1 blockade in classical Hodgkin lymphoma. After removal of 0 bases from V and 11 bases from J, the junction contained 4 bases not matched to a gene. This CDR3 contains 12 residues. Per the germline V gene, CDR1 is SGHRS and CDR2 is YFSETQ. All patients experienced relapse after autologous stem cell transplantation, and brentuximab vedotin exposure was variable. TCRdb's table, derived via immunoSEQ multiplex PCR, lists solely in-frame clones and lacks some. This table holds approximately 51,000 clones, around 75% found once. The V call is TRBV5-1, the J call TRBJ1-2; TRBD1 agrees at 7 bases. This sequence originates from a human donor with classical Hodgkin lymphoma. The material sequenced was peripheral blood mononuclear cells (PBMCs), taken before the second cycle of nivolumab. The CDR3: CASSLGQGKYTF. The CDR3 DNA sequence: TGCGCCAGCAGCTTGGGACAGGGAAAGTACACCTTC. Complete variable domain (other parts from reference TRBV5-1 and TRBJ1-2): KAGVTQTPRYLIKTRGQQVTLSCSPISGHRSVSWYQQTPGQGLQFLFEYFSETQRNKGNFPGRFSGRQFSNSRSEMNVSTLELGDSALYLCASSLGQGKYTFGSGTRLTVV.